These T cell receptor beta chains were read from a single sample in a study of blood T cell repertoires in COVID-19. TCRdb's copy holds only in-frame clones and misses some; the assay was immunoSEQ multiplex PCR. The sample records a few hundred thousand clones, around 87% being singletons. Sequencing used peripheral blood. These receptors were taken from a woman between 45 and 60 years old with acute or convalescent COVID-19. The CDR3 runs from the conserved cysteine through the conserved F or W. A D gene is named only where the DNA matches it firmly. Clone size is stated in some rows and not others, as once, few, many or a class when expanded.

TRBV3-1/TRBV3-2	TRBD1	.	TRBJ2-7	CASSQDWGQGVFF	TGTGCCAGCAGCCAAGATTGGGGACAGGGCGTCTTCTTC
TRBV7-2	.	.	TRBJ1-1	CASSSRVGTEAFF	TGTGCCAGCAGCTCCAGGGTGGGAACTGAAGCTTTCTTT
TRBV19	.	.	TRBJ2-7	CASSISSGSYEQYF	TGTGCCAGTAGTATTTCCTCAGGGTCCTACGAGCAGTACTTC
TRBV9	TRBD1	.	TRBJ2-1	CASSEGAGYNEQFF	TGTGCCAGCAGCGAGGGGGCCGGGTACAATGAGCAGTTCTTC
TRBV28	.	.	TRBJ2-2	CASSLRPNTGELFF	TGTGCCAGCAGCCTTCGTCCGAACACCGGGGAGCTGTTTTTT
TRBV3-1/TRBV3-2	TRBD2	.	TRBJ2-7	CASSLLGLAGVNEQYF	TGTGCCAGCAGCCTTCTCGGACTAGCGGGAGTCAACGAGCAGTACTTC
TRBV7-2	.	.	TRBJ2-7	CASSGTGEALTQYF	TGTGCCAGCAGTGGGACGGGAGAGGCCCTCACGCAGTACTTC
TRBV24-1	TRBD1	.	TRBJ1-4	CATSEGTGRPNEKLFF	TGTGCCACCAGTGAAGGGACAGGGAGGCCAAATGAAAAACTGTTTTTT
TRBV4-1	.	.	TRBJ2-7	CASSQVRTDLYEQYF	TGCGCCAGCAGCCAAGTGCGGACAGACTTATACGAGCAGTACTTC
TRBV5-1	TRBD1	.	TRBJ1-5	CASSWDRGQPQHF	TGCGCCAGCAGCTGGGACAGGGGTCAGCCCCAGCATTTT
TRBV7-9	.	few	TRBJ1-2	CASSQNQGHGYTF	TGTGCCAGCAGCCAAAATCAGGGCCATGGCTACACCTTC
TRBV28	TRBD2	.	TRBJ2-3	CASSFLADESSTDTQYF	TGTGCCAGCAGTTTTCTAGCGGACGAATCTAGCACAGATACGCAGTATTTT
TRBV7-8	.	.	TRBJ2-3	CASTYGSTDTQYF	TGTGCCAGCACCTACGGGAGCACAGATACGCAGTATTTT
TRBV2	TRBD1	.	TRBJ2-7	CASSPPTGQGAQEDF	TGTGCCAGCAGTCCCCCTACTGGACAGGGGGCTCAAGAGGACTTC
TRBV19	.	few	TRBJ1-1	CASYATGTLNTEAFF	TGTGCCAGTTACGCGACCGGGACTTTGAACACTGAAGCTTTCTTT
TRBV28	TRBD1	.	TRBJ1-1	CASSLWGTGKTEAFF	TGTGCCAGCAGTTTATGGGGGACAGGGAAAACTGAAGCTTTCTTT
TRBV7-9	.	.	TRBJ1-1	CASRPADWQLMNTEAFF	TGTGCCAGCAGACCCGCGGACTGGCAGCTTATGAACACTGAAGCTTTCTTT
TRBV15	TRBD1	.	TRBJ2-7	CATSSRDRGYEQYF	TGTGCCACCAGCAGCCGGGACAGGGGGTACGAGCAGTACTTC
TRBV24-1	TRBD2	once	TRBJ2-7	CATSELGTSGRYEQYF	TGTGCCACCAGTGAATTAGGGACTAGCGGGAGATACGAGCAGTACTTC
TRBV5-1	TRBD2	few	TRBJ2-1	CASSQGTSGSFLDEQFF	TGCGCCAGCAGCCAAGGCACTAGCGGGAGCTTTTTGGATGAGCAGTTCTTC
TRBV5-6	.	.	TRBJ2-1	CASSLDPGSLREQFF	TGTGCCAGCAGCTTGGACCCCGGGAGCCTTCGAGAGCAGTTCTTC
TRBV24-1	TRBD1	.	TRBJ2-7	CATSDGTGSLYEQYF	TGTGCCACCAGTGACGGGACAGGGTCCCTTTACGAGCAGTACTTC
TRBV15	TRBD2	.	TRBJ2-7	CATSRDLGSGSGEQYF	TGTGCCACCAGCAGAGATCTAGGTAGCGGGAGTGGGGAGCAGTACTTC
TRBV19	.	.	TRBJ2-7	CASRHRGLNSYEQYF	TGTGCCAGTAGGCACAGGGGACTGAACTCTTACGAGCAGTACTTC
TRBV10-2	.	.	TRBJ1-1	CASSEGIRIGAFF	TGCGCCAGCAGTGAAGGCATCAGGATAGGAGCTTTCTTT
TRBV18	TRBD2	.	TRBJ2-3	CASSLTSGSDTQYF	TGTGCCAGCTCACTGACTAGCGGGTCAGATACGCAGTATTTT
TRBV19	TRBD2	.	TRBJ2-7	CASRLAGDYEQYF	TGTGCCAGTCGCCTAGCGGGGGACTACGAGCAGTACTTC